The clone carrying this TCR beta chain was detected only once. Germline is not matched at one junction end, which may reflect a read error. Germline V gene sequence: CDR1 SGHTA, CDR2 FQGNSA. The CDR3 covers 13 residues. Before thyroid surgery, none of the patients had received any treatment. TCRdb re-analyzed the PCR reads through MiXCR. The sample includes tens of thousands of clones, 20% to 25% seen only once; the top ten take under 10%. The data belong to a study of metastatic and nonmetastatic thyroid tumors. As for the study in general: Both malignant and benign thyroid patients supplied peripheral blood and tumor or nodule tissue samples, across which the repertoires of these patients were then compared.

The receptor comes from a female donor with papillary thyroid cancer or a benign thyroid nodule (not recorded which). Some clones in this sample may be carry-over from other donors' samples. Sequencing input: blood. The chain couples TRBV7-2 to TRBJ1-5; D gene uncertain. The CDR3 protein is CARSFWEYQPQHF. DNA of the CDR3: TGTGCCAGGAGCTTTTGGGAGTATCAGCCCCAGCATTTT.